This T cell receptor beta chain comes out of a study of PD-L1 blockade in urothelial cancer. Study summary: About nine tenths of the roughly 30 patients were men whose urothelial cancer was bladder-origin. A median of roughly 140,000 T cells was found in the blood samples.

Documented time point: pretreatment peripheral blood. It was locally advanced or metastatic urothelial carcinoma that patients had. Method: immunoSEQ multiplex PCR; TCRdb's copy keeps in-frame clones and lacks some. The data show tens of thousands of clones, approximately 86% seen once. Sequenced here: PBMCs, sampled around atezolizumab (anti-PD-L1) treatment. The origin of this receptor is a man aged 35 to 55 with urothelial cancer.

The CDR3 region is CASREGGKVYGELFF. As DNA, the CDR3 is TGTGCCAGCAGGGAGGGCGGGAAAGTCTACGGGGAGCTGTTTTTT. The chain couples TRBV7-2 to TRBJ2-2; D is perhaps TRBD2 (6 bases). Per the germline V gene, CDR1 is SGHTA and CDR2 is FQGNSA. The CDR3 extends over 15 amino acids. V lost 6 bases and J lost 7, with 18 bases in between. Variable domain in full (rest from reference TRBV7-2 and TRBJ2-2): GAGVSQSPSNKVTEKGKDVELRCDPISGHTALYWYRQSLGQGLEFLIYFQGNSAPDKSGLPSDRFSAERTGGSVSTLTIQRTQQEDSAVYLCASREGGKVYGELFFGEGSRLTVL.